This T cell receptor beta chain was retrieved from a study of neurological immune-mediated disorders. This clonotype was detected ten times or more. As for time point: technical triplicate 3. Each sorted-subset library came from around 1 million CD4+ or CD8+ T cells. Each CDR3 protein gets one entry after TCRdb re-called the 5' RACE reads with MiXCR. The table includes about 31,000 distinct CDR3 sequences, about a sixth detected once. V dropped 7 bases and J dropped 0 bases, with 14 bases sitting between them. The CDR3 length is 15 residues. Germline-derived CDR1 and CDR2 are SNHLY and FYNNEI. The sample comprised CD4+ T cells from blood. This TCR was recovered from a female donor with HTLV-1-associated myelopathy (HAM/TSP). The chain uses TRBV2 and TRBJ2-3, with D perhaps TRBD2 (6 bases). The CDR3 DNA reads as TGTGCCAGCACCTCCGGCGGGACTAGCACAGATACGCAGTATTTT. Amino acids: CASTSGGTSTDTQYF.